These 21 T cell receptor beta chains were all obtained from the same sample, sequenced in a study of PD-1 blockade in classical Hodgkin lymphoma. Time point described: newly diagnosed, previously untreated cHL patient sample. Clones were sequenced by immunoSEQ multiplex PCR, and TCRdb holds only the in-frame ones, with some missing. The table lists fewer than 90,000 clones, 93% of them singletons. Material: peripheral blood mononuclear cells (PBMCs). All receptors derive from a human donor with classical Hodgkin lymphoma.

This clone has only a few counts. The V gene is TRBV7-2, the J gene TRBJ1-2; D perhaps matches TRBD1 (6 bases). The CDR3 consists of 12 residues. V lost 5 bases and J lost 8, with 12 bases in between. Germline V gene data show CDR1 as SGHTA and CDR2 as FQGNSA. The CDR3 loop is CASSPDRLGYTF. The CDR3 nucleotides read TGTGCCAGCAGCCCAGACAGGCTGGGCTACACCTTC.

V usage is TRBV9 and J usage is TRBJ2-3, with 8 bases aligning to TRBD1. V was clipped by 5 bases and J by 4 bases; unmatched bases: 12. CDR3 length: 16 residues. The V gene's germline CDR1 is SGDLS and CDR2 YYNGEE. CDR3 sequence: CASSAQGTGFPDTQYF. In nucleotides, the CDR3 is TGTGCCAGCAGTGCCCAGGGGACAGGTTTCCCAGATACGCAGTATTTT.

This clone has just one count. The chain's CDR3 is CSGGALADPSSYNEQFF. The CDR3 region has the DNA TGCAGCGGTGGAGCACTAGCGGACCCGAGCTCCTACAATGAGCAGTTCTTC. This chain connects TRBV29-1 to TRBJ2-1; 8 positions agree with TRBD2. This CDR3 comprises 17 residues. Germline CDR1 is SQVTM and CDR2 is ANQGSEA. Trimming at V came to 7 bases and at J to 0 bases, leaving 14 bases not matched to a gene.

The genes are TRBV4-3 and TRBJ1-1; D is unclear. This CDR3 has 13 amino acids. Germline CDR1 reads LGHNA; CDR2 reads YSLEER. V was cut by 4 bases and J by 1 base, with 7 bases left in between. CDR3 amino acids: CASSLGRNTEAFF. For the CDR3, the DNA is TGCGCCAGCAGCCTTGGACGGAACACTGAAGCTTTCTTT.

In the case of this clone: One end of the junction fails to match germline, which may point to a read error. V gene TRBV28 combines with J gene TRBJ1-2; D not resolved. The CDR3 totals 12 residues. CDR1 is MDHEN and CDR2 is SYDVKM in the germline V gene. CDR3 DNA: TGTGCCAGCAGTTTAGATTTCTATCGCTACACCTTC. It codes for CASSLDFYRYTF.

The chain has TRBV7-3 and TRBJ1-2; D uncertain. Trimming cost V 6 bases and J 8 bases, with 16 bases left between them. Germline lookup yields CDR1 SGHTA and CDR2 FQGTGA. The CDR3 loop spans 13 amino acids. The CDR3: CASSLGPTRGYTF. The DNA for the CDR3 is TGTGCCAGCAGTTTAGGACCGACGCGGGGCTACACCTTC.

This clone was seen a few times. The chain has TRBV2 and TRBJ1-5; 8 bases line up with TRBD1. Germline V gene data show CDR1 as SNHLY and CDR2 as FYNNEI. The CDR3 length is 20 residues. J lost 7 bases, V lost 6 bases, and 26 bases had no gene match. The CDR3 reads CASRFSFLSGGASHRQPQHF. The CDR3 DNA sequence: TGTGCCAGCAGATTCTCCTTTTTGTCAGGGGGCGCATCTCACCGGCAGCCCCAGCATTTT.

The chain uses TRBV14 and TRBJ1-3; D call uncertain. V was pared by 0 bases and J by 11 bases, with 8 bases between. Germline V CDR1 and CDR2: SGHDN, FVKESK. This CDR3 has 12 amino acids. The CDR3 DNA reads TGTGCCAGCAGCCAAGATTCGGGTGCCATATATTTT. Protein: CASSQDSGAIYF.

The chain carries TRBV7-2 and TRBJ2-2; TRBD1 is a possible D gene (7 bases). The CDR3 is 13 residues long. V dropped 3 bases and J dropped 8 bases, with 10 bases sitting between them. CDR1 and CDR2 from the germline V gene are SGHTA and FQGNSA. CDR3 loop: CASSFRGAGELFF. CDR3 in DNA: TGTGCCAGCAGCTTCAGGGGGGCAGGGGAGCTGTTTTTT.

The J gene is TRBJ2-7, the V gene TRBV13; D unclear. CDR3 length: 14 residues. CDR1 and CDR2 from the germline V gene are PRHDT and FYEKMQ (reference sequence). V lost 6 bases, J lost 3 bases, and 15 bases lay in between. The CDR3 sequence: CASSGRLKDYEQYF. The CDR3 DNA sequence: TGTGCCAGCAGTGGGCGGCTAAAGGACTACGAGCAGTACTTC.

The chain joins TRBV29-1 to TRBJ1-4; weak D call: TRBD1 (5 bases). V was trimmed by 5 bases and J by 6 bases, leaving 13 bases between them. Germline V lookup: CDR1 SQVTM, CDR2 ANQGSEA. This CDR3 is built from 13 residues. The CDR3 loop is CSVLRDSHEKLFF. The DNA of the CDR3 is TGCAGCGTTCTGCGGGACTCCCATGAAAAACTGTTTTTT.

The V gene is TRBV10-3, the J gene TRBJ2-7, with D hard to call. Germline V gene data show CDR1 as ENHRY and CDR2 as SYGVKD. This CDR3 contains 13 residues. Trimming removed 6 bases at V and 2 bases at J, with 11 bases between. CDR3 DNA: TGTGCCATCAGCCTAGACAAAACCTACGAGCAGTACTTC. This encodes CAISLDKTYEQYF.

The CDR3 DNA reads TGCGCCAGCAGCCCTCAGAGGGGCTATGGCTACACCTTC. It encodes CASSPQRGYGYTF. The rearrangement joins TRBV5-1 to TRBJ1-2; the D gene is possibly TRBD1 (5 bases). CDR1 and CDR2 from the germline V gene are SGHRS and YFSETQ. This CDR3 has 13 amino acids. Trimming took off 4 bases at V and 4 bases at J, with 11 bases between the two ends.

This clone was recorded only once. This rearrangement joins TRBV7-2 to TRBJ2-7, with TRBD2 matching 11 bases. CDR3 size: 14 residues. The V gene end was trimmed by 6 bases and the J gene end by 7 bases; junction bases not matched to a gene: 8. Germline V gene sequence: CDR1 SGHTA, CDR2 FQGNSA. In nucleotides, the CDR3 is TGTGCCAGCAGGCTAAGACTAGCGGGATATGAGCAGTACTTC. It codes for CASRLRLAGYEQYF.

This chain connects TRBV19 to TRBJ2-6, with D perhaps matching TRBD1 (6 bases). Looked up from germline, CDR1 is LNHDA and CDR2 is SQIVND (reference sequence). The CDR3 runs to 17 residues. The V and J ends lost 6 bases and 0 bases respectively, with 15 bases between them. The CDR3 DNA reads as TGTGCCAGTAGCCTAGGGGGTAGCAGCTCTGGGGCCAACGTCCTGACTTTC. Protein product: CASSLGGSSSGANVLTF.

CDR3 sequence reads: CASTRTGRGSNTGELFF. CDR3 nucleotide sequence: TGTGCCAGCACCCGAACCGGCCGGGGTTCGAACACCGGGGAGCTGTTTTTT. The chain is built from TRBV5-4 and TRBJ2-2, with D possibly matching TRBD2 (5 bases). Germline V gene lookup returns CDR1 SGHNT and CDR2 YYREEE (reference sequence). The CDR3 consists of 17 residues. The V end was cut by 6 bases, the J end by 0 bases, with 18 bases between.

The V and J genes are TRBV28 and TRBJ2-1, with a weak D call TRBD1 (6 bases). Looked up from germline, CDR1 is MDHEN and CDR2 is SYDVKM. V lost 2 bases and J lost 2, with 13 bases in between. The CDR3 runs 16 residues. CDR3 sequence reads: CASSLDVAGAYNEQFF. The CDR3 nucleotides read TGTGCCAGCAGTTTAGATGTGGCAGGGGCCTACAATGAGCAGTTCTTC. The full variable domain, its missing parts supplied by reference TRBV28 and TRBJ2-1, is DVKVTQSSRYLVKRTGEKVFLECVQDMDHENMFWYRQDPGLGLRLIYFSYDVKMKEKGDIPEGYSVSREKKERFSLILESASTNQTSMYLCASSLDVAGAYNEQFFGPGTRLTVL.

The chain uses TRBV7-2 and TRBJ2-7; 8 bases line up with TRBD2. Germline lookup yields CDR1 SGHTA and CDR2 FQGNSA. The CDR3 spans 15 residues. The V gene end was trimmed by 3 bases and the J gene end by 4 bases; junction bases not matched to a gene: 8. The CDR3 spells CASSFIMVAGYEQYF. For the CDR3, the DNA is TGTGCCAGCAGCTTCATTATGGTAGCGGGATACGAGCAGTACTTC. The variable domain in full, completed from reference TRBV7-2 and TRBJ2-7, reads GAGVSQSPSNKVTEKGKDVELRCDPISGHTALYWYRQSLGQGLEFLIYFQGNSAPDKSGLPSDRFSAERTGGSVSTLTIQRTQQEDSAVYLCASSFIMVAGYEQYFGPGTRLTVT.

This clone is a singleton in its sample. The V call is TRBV5-4, the J call TRBJ1-1; the match to TRBD1 covers 10 bases. CDR3 length equals 13 residues. Germline lookup yields CDR1 SGHNT and CDR2 YYREEE (reference sequence). The trim removed 9 bases at V and 4 bases at J, leaving 6 bases unmatched. The CDR3 loop reads CANMDRGGTEAFF. The CDR3, as DNA: TGTGCCAACATGGACAGGGGGGGCACTGAAGCTTTCTTT.

The V and J genes are TRBV7-2 and TRBJ1-2; possible D gene TRBD1, 6 bases. The CDR3 has 14 amino acids. Per germline, CDR1 SGHTA and CDR2 FQGNSA. Trimming took off 5 bases at V and 7 bases at J, with 17 bases between the two ends. The CDR3: CASSQTRGAVGYTF. CDR3 in DNA: TGTGCCAGCAGCCAAACGCGGGGGGCGGTTGGCTACACCTTC.

The chain recombines TRBV6-1 with TRBJ2-3; no firm D call. Trimming cost V 3 bases and J 0 bases, with 22 bases left between them. Germline V gives CDR1 MNHNS, CDR2 SASEGT. The CDR3 is 19 residues long. The CDR3 coding sequence is TGTGCCAGCAGTGATCCGTGGGCGGATGGGCGGTCGAGCACAGATACGCAGTATTTT. Encoded protein: CASSDPWADGRSSTDTQYF.